This T cell receptor (beta chain) was retrieved from a study of T cells in Graves' hyperthyroidism and ophthalmopathy. This clonotype appeared a few times. Diagnosis relied on clinical symptoms, serum thyroxine and TRAb, thyroid ultrasound and orbital computed tomography. The PBMCs were sourced from fresh peripheral blood (about 9.7 ml). The CDR3 extends over 14 amino acids. Germline V gene sequence: CDR1 DFQATT, CDR2 SNEGSKA (reference sequence). Between the trimmed V and J ends, which lost 5 bases and 4 bases, there was a span of 14 bases. TCR beta CDR3 regions were amplified from RNA transcripts. An initial round of RT-PCR targeting the TCR CDR3 relied on the HTBI primer set. Each CDR3 protein is one row after TCRdb ran MiXCR on the multiplex PCR reads. The sample shows 490,000 or so distinct CDR3 sequences, about 16% of them seen only once.

V and J are TRBV20-1 and TRBJ1-4; the D gene is possibly TRBD1 (5 bases). Sequencing was performed on blood. This receptor was taken from a woman aged 25-40 years with Graves' ophthalmopathy. This CDR3 reads CSARGEGYNEKLFF. Written as DNA, the CDR3 is TGCAGTGCTCGAGGGGAGGGATATAATGAAAAACTGTTTTTT.